This passage covers 22 T cell receptor beta chains from one sample sequenced in a study of blood T cell repertoires in COVID-19. Only in-frame clones appear in the TCRdb table, and some are missing; sequencing was by immunoSEQ multiplex PCR. This table holds approximately 290,000 clones, roughly 84% found once. Sequencing used peripheral blood. These receptors originate from a human donor with COVID-19, enrolled during active disease. The donor label of this sample is uncertain.

This clone was recorded once. CDR3 sequence: CASSLVPLNEQFF. CDR3 sequence (DNA): TGTGCCAGCAGCTTGGTTCCTCTTAATGAGCAGTTCTTC. The chain employs TRBV5-6 and TRBJ2-1; unclear D gene. Trimming took 0 bases from V and 7 from J, leaving 8 bases between them. The CDR3 contains 13 residues. Germline V gene data show CDR1 as SGHDT and CDR2 as YYEEEE.

This clone was picked up a small number of times. This chain joins TRBV19 and TRBJ1-2, with 8 bases matching TRBD1. The CDR3 runs to 15 residues. The trim removed 0 bases at V and 4 bases at J, leaving 4 bases unmatched. CDR1 LNHDA and CDR2 SQIVND come from the germline V gene (reference sequence). The CDR3: CASSIDRDRPYGYTF. The CDR3 nucleotides are TGTGCCAGTAGTATAGATCGGGACAGGCCCTATGGCTACACCTTC.

The V and J genes are TRBV18 and TRBJ2-1; unclear D gene. This CDR3 is 13 amino acids long. V lost 3 bases, J lost 8 bases, and 11 bases lay in between. Germline V gives CDR1 KGHSH, CDR2 LQKENI. CDR3 region: CASSPNYRDEQFF. CDR3 nucleotide sequence: TGTGCCAGCTCACCCAATTACCGGGATGAGCAGTTCTTC.

The chain recombines TRBV28 with TRBJ1-6; TRBD1 aligns across 7 bases. Germline assignment: CDR1 MDHEN and CDR2 SYDVKM. This CDR3 is built from 16 residues. V shed 2 bases and J 5 bases; nucleotides not matched to a gene: 6. The CDR3 sequence: CASSLGRQGDNSPLHF. The CDR3 DNA reads TGTGCCAGCAGTTTAGGACGACAGGGTGATAATTCACCCCTCCACTTT.

The CDR3 loop is CASRSNNLAEKLFF. CDR3 in DNA: TGTGCCAGCAGATCCAATAATTTAGCCGAAAAACTGTTTTTT. The chain employs TRBV6-5 and TRBJ1-4, with unresolved D. Trimming took 6 bases from V and 8 from J, leaving 16 bases between them. Germline CDR1 and CDR2: MNHEY and SVGAGI. CDR3 size: 14 residues.

The V call is TRBV24-1, the J call TRBJ1-2; TRBD1 matches at 8 bases. There are 17 residues in the CDR3. Per germline, CDR1 KGHDR and CDR2 SFDVKD. The J segment lost 2 bases and the V segment lost 3 bases, leaving 10 bases of the junction unmatched. DNA for the CDR3: TGTGCCACCAGTGATCCGAACGGACAGGGCTTAAACTATGGCTACACCTTC. Translated, it gives CATSDPNGQGLNYGYTF.

The rearrangement links TRBV30 to TRBJ1-1; tentatively, D is TRBD1 (5 bases). The germline V and J ends were trimmed by 8 bases and 7 bases, with 11 bases remaining between them. Germline loops: CDR1 GTSNPN, CDR2 SVGIG (reference sequence). This CDR3 is built from 10 residues. The CDR3 reads CAVAGFEAFF. The CDR3 DNA follows: TGTGCCGTAGCAGGGTTTGAAGCTTTCTTT.

This clone showed up many times. The DNA for the CDR3 is TGTGCCAGCAGCTTCGGGGAATCGGGAGGCTACACCTTC. It yields the protein CASSFGESGGYTF. The genes are TRBV7-9 and TRBJ1-2; D not resolved. Germline assignment: CDR1 SEHNR and CDR2 FQNEAQ (reference sequence). This CDR3 is built from 13 residues. Trimming removed 3 bases from V and 8 bases from J, with 13 bases in between.

This clone was found a few times. This CDR3 reads CASSLILSGEDGYTF. In DNA, the CDR3 is TGTGCCAGCAGTCTTATACTCTCGGGGGAAGATGGCTACACCTTC. V usage is TRBV28 and J usage is TRBJ1-2; weak D call: TRBD1 (5 bases). Germline CDR1 is MDHEN and CDR2 is SYDVKM. This CDR3 region has 15 residues. Trimming took off 5 bases at V and 6 bases at J, with 19 bases between the two ends.

The chain has TRBV20-1 and TRBJ2-5; D may be TRBD1 (6 bases). Deletions cut 3 bases from V and 5 bases from J, with 13 bases between. The CDR3 spans 13 residues. The germline gives CDR1 DFQATT, CDR2 SNEGSKA (reference sequence). This CDR3 is CSASGGPRETQYF. CDR3 DNA sequence: TGCAGTGCTAGTGGGGGCCCGCGGGAGACCCAGTACTTC.

The chain combines TRBV6-5 with TRBJ2-7; D gene unclear. V lost 0 bases to trimming and J lost 2 bases, with 8 bases between them. The CDR3 consists of 14 residues. Germline V gene lookup returns CDR1 MNHEY and CDR2 SVGAGI. CDR3 region: CASSYSPVAYEQYF. CDR3 in DNA: TGTGCCAGCAGTTACTCGCCGGTCGCCTACGAGCAGTACTTC.

The J gene is TRBJ2-1, the V gene TRBV2; a possible D gene is TRBD2 (5 bases). This CDR3 region has 15 residues. CDR1 SNHLY and CDR2 FYNNEI come from the germline V gene. Trimming pared 6 bases from V and 3 bases from J, leaving 15 bases between. The CDR3 sequence: CASRRATTDYNEQFF. CDR3 nucleotide sequence: TGTGCCAGCAGGCGAGCGACTACAGACTACAATGAGCAGTTCTTC.

The CDR3, as DNA: TGTGCCAGCAGCCCCGGGACAAGGAACTATGGCTACACCTTC. It translates to CASSPGTRNYGYTF. The chain has TRBV3-1 (or the pseudogene TRBV3-2) and TRBJ1-2, with D possibly matching TRBD1 (6 bases). The CDR3 is 14 amino acids. CDR1 is LGHDT, CDR2 YNNKEL, per germline (reference sequence). V lost 4 bases and J lost 2, with 11 bases in between.

The chain joins TRBV4-3 to TRBJ2-1; tentative D call: TRBD2 (5 bases). Trimming stripped 1 base from V and 9 bases from J, with 19 bases between. The CDR3 spans 16 residues. Germline CDR1 is LGHNA and CDR2 is YSLEER. DNA for the CDR3: TGCGCCAGCAGCCAAGGGAGTAGCGCCCCGTACGGTGAGCAGTTCTTC. It yields the protein CASSQGSSAPYGEQFF.

The table lists this clone with a count of one. This chain links TRBV6-5 with TRBJ1-2; D is perhaps TRBD1 (6 bases). Germline V gene data show CDR1 as MNHEY and CDR2 as SVGAGI. Trimming took 8 bases from V and 3 from J, leaving 13 bases between them. CDR3 size: 13 residues. The DNA of the CDR3 is TGTGCCAGCGTGGAGGGGGGGGACTATGGCTACACCTTC. Translation: CASVEGGDYGYTF.

The chain recombines TRBV7-9 with TRBJ1-2, with D perhaps TRBD1 (5 bases). The CDR3 has 13 residues. The V and J ends lost 5 bases and 4 bases respectively, with 11 bases between them. Per the germline V gene, CDR1 is SEHNR and CDR2 is FQNEAQ (reference sequence). CDR3 sequence (DNA): TGTGCCAGCAGCCCCCAGGGAAGCTATGGCTACACCTTC. It specifies CASSPQGSYGYTF. The entire variable domain, with the rest obtained from reference TRBV7-9 and TRBJ1-2, is as follows: DTGVSQNPRHKITKRGQNVTFRCDPISEHNRLYWYRQTLGQGPEFLTYFQNEAQLEKSRLLSDRFSAERPKGSFSTLEIQRTEQGDSAMYLCASSPQGSYGYTFGSGTRLTVV.

The chain links TRBV19 to TRBJ1-1; D is ambiguous. Trimming shortened V by 2 bases and J by 8 bases, and 12 bases separated the two germline ends. Germline CDR1 is LNHDA and CDR2 is SQIVND (reference sequence). The CDR3 loop spans 13 amino acids. The CDR3 spells CASSIKPQTEAFF. The CDR3 DNA is TGTGCCAGTAGTATAAAACCCCAGACAGAAGCTTTCTTT.

The J gene is TRBJ1-5, the V gene TRBV19; a possible D gene is TRBD1 (6 bases). V lost 4 bases and J 6 bases, leaving 16 bases between the germline ends. The CDR3 sequence is 15 residues long. The germline CDR1 and CDR2 sequences are LNHDA and SQIVND (reference sequence). CDR3 loop: CASSKGQGRAQPQHF. The CDR3 DNA is TGTGCCAGTAGTAAAGGGCAGGGGAGGGCTCAGCCCCAGCATTTT.

This clone was seen just once. V gene TRBV2 combines with J gene TRBJ2-2; D unclear. CDR1 is SNHLY, CDR2 FYNNEI, per germline. The V and J ends lost 4 bases and 4 bases respectively, with 7 bases between them. The CDR3 has 13 residues. The CDR3 region is CASSAGATGELFF. DNA for the CDR3: TGTGCCAGCAGTGCTGGAGCCACCGGGGAGCTGTTTTTT. The entire variable domain, with the rest obtained from reference TRBV2 and TRBJ2-2, is as follows: EPEVTQTPSHQVTQMGQEVILRCVPISNHLYFYWYRQILGQKVEFLVSFYNNEISEKSEIFDDQFSVERPDGSNFTLKIRSTKLEDSAMYFCASSAGATGELFFGEGSRLTVL.

This chain joins TRBV2 and TRBJ2-5, with 7 positions matching TRBD1. The length of the CDR3 is 15 residues. Germline CDR1 reads SNHLY; CDR2 reads FYNNEI. Trimming removed 5 bases from V and 4 bases from J; junction bases left unmatched: 10. CDR3 nucleotide sequence: TGTGCCAGCAGTTCAAACAGGGGTAGGGGAGAGACCCAGTACTTC. Its translation is CASSSNRGRGETQYF.

The chain links TRBV7-9 to TRBJ1-2; no reliable D call. Germline V gene lookup returns CDR1 SEHNR and CDR2 FQNEAQ (reference sequence). The CDR3 is 14 residues long. V shed 0 bases and J shed 6 bases, with 11 bases lying between them. The CDR3 sequence: CASSLALAADGYTF. CDR3 nucleotides: TGTGCCAGCAGCTTAGCGCTCGCAGCGGATGGCTACACCTTC.

This rearrangement joins TRBV7-3 to TRBJ1-2; 7 bases agree with TRBD1. This CDR3 contains 16 residues. CDR1 and CDR2 from the germline V gene are SGHTA and FQGTGA. J was trimmed by 2 bases and V by 1 base; bases with no gene match: 7. The CDR3 region is CASSLKSPGGNYGYTF. CDR3 bases: TGTGCCAGCAGCTTAAAGTCGCCAGGGGGAAACTATGGCTACACCTTC.